Following are 15 T cell receptor beta chains from one sample sequenced in a study of T cell responses to AZD1222 COVID-19 vaccine. Assay used: immunoSEQ multiplex PCR; TCRdb lists only in-frame clones, some missing. The data hold over 100,000 clones, with over 75% observed a single time. The material sequenced was peripheral blood, taken on day 0 of AZD1222 vaccination. Source of these receptors: an adult in good health.

This chain uses TRBV5-1 with TRBJ2-7; D is unresolved. Trimming removed 5 bases from V and 3 bases from J, with 12 bases in between. The CDR3 is made up of 13 amino acids. Germline lookup yields CDR1 SGHRS and CDR2 YFSETQ. The CDR3 DNA sequence: TGCGCCAGCAGTGACTCCCCTTTCTACGAGCAGTACTTC. This encodes CASSDSPFYEQYF. The full variable domain, rest sourced from reference TRBV5-1 and TRBJ2-7, is KAGVTQTPRYLIKTRGQQVTLSCSPISGHRSVSWYQQTPGQGLQFLFEYFSETQRNKGNFPGRFSGRQFSNSRSEMNVSTLELGDSALYLCASSDSPFYEQYFGPGTRLTVT.

The chain uses TRBV3-1 (or the pseudogene TRBV3-2) and TRBJ2-5, with D unclear. The CDR3 has 13 amino acids. The V end lost 5 bases, the J end lost 5 bases, and 12 bases lay between the germline ends. Germline V gene lookup returns CDR1 LGHDT and CDR2 YNNKEL (reference sequence). The CDR3 nucleotides read TGTGCCAGCAGCTCCCTCCCCCGGGAGACCCAGTACTTC. It specifies CASSSLPRETQYF.

The CDR3 sequence: CATSRGQDTGELFF. CDR3 DNA sequence: TGTGCCACCAGCAGAGGACAGGACACCGGGGAGCTGTTTTTT. V usage is TRBV15 and J usage is TRBJ2-2; possibly TRBD1 for D (6 bases). CDR3 length: 14 amino acids. Germline assignment: CDR1 LNHNV and CDR2 YYDKDF (reference sequence). The V end was cut by 1 base, the J end by 3 bases, with 6 bases between.

This sequence joins TRBV19 and TRBJ2-1; 8 positions match TRBD1. Germline V gene sequence: CDR1 LNHDA, CDR2 SQIVND (reference sequence). V was clipped by 6 bases and J by 2 bases; unmatched bases: 9. The CDR3 extends over 16 amino acids. The chain's CDR3 is CASSVDRVPPYNEQFF. CDR3 DNA: TGTGCCAGTAGCGTGGACAGGGTGCCCCCCTACAATGAGCAGTTCTTC.

The gene calls are TRBV2 and TRBJ2-7; D is tentatively TRBD1 or TRBD2 (6 bases each). This CDR3 is built from 12 residues. V dropped 6 bases and J dropped 6 bases, with 12 bases sitting between them. Germline values: CDR1 SNHLY, CDR2 FYNNEI. CDR3 DNA: TGTGCCAGCAGCGGCCGGGGGCGCGAGCAGTACTTC. This gives the protein CASSGRGREQYF.

This clone was observed a few times. The J gene is TRBJ2-7, the V gene TRBV11-2; 7 nucleotides match TRBD1. V was pared by 5 bases and J by 5 bases, with 9 bases of the junction left unmatched. Germline-derived CDR1 and CDR2 are SGHAT and FQNNGV. This CDR3 spans 14 amino acids. This CDR3 reads CASSHLVTGDEQYF. DNA of the CDR3: TGTGCCAGCAGCCACCTAGTAACAGGGGACGAGCAGTACTTC.

This clone was observed a single time. This chain connects TRBV19 to TRBJ1-4; D gene ambiguous. Germline loops: CDR1 LNHDA, CDR2 SQIVND (reference sequence). V was pared by 1 base and J by 3 bases, with 9 bases between. The CDR3 sequence is 15 residues long. The CDR3 bases are TGTGCCAGTAGTATAGGTGCCGCTTCTAATGAAAAACTGTTTTTT. Protein sequence: CASSIGAASNEKLFF.

V and J are TRBV14 and TRBJ2-1; TRBD2 matches at 10 bases. Germline lookup yields CDR1 SGHDN and CDR2 FVKESK. With 0 bases clipped from V and 8 bases from J, the junction kept 16 bases outside the gene matches. The CDR3 is 19 residues long. The CDR3 loop is CASSQDRRLAGAATHEQFF. In DNA form, the CDR3 reads TGTGCCAGCAGCCAAGATAGGCGGCTAGCGGGGGCGGCGACCCATGAGCAGTTCTTC.

The table lists this clone with a count of one. The chain has TRBV2 and TRBJ1-2, with D perhaps matching TRBD1 (5 bases). This CDR3 has 13 residues. CDR1 and CDR2 from the germline V gene are SNHLY and FYNNEI. V was pared by 3 bases and J by 4 bases, with 9 bases between. The CDR3 region is CASSDGGLYGYTF. The CDR3 coding sequence is TGTGCCAGCAGTGACGGGGGTCTCTATGGCTACACCTTC. The variable domain in full, completed from reference TRBV2 and TRBJ1-2, reads EPEVTQTPSHQVTQMGQEVILRCVPISNHLYFYWYRQILGQKVEFLVSFYNNEISEKSEIFDDQFSVERPDGSNFTLKIRSTKLEDSAMYFCASSDGGLYGYTFGSGTRLTVV.

The chain recombines TRBV19 with TRBJ1-5; D ambiguous. CDR3 size: 14 residues. Germline loops: CDR1 LNHDA, CDR2 SQIVND (reference sequence). V lost 2 bases, J lost 1 base, and 6 bases lay in between. Here the CDR3 DNA reads TGTGCCAGTAGTATAAGGGTGAGCAATCAGCCCCAGCATTTT. Its protein product is CASSIRVSNQPQHF.

The J gene is TRBJ1-6, the V gene TRBV30; D ambiguous. CDR1 is GTSNPN, CDR2 SVGIG, per germline (reference sequence). The ends were cut back, 2 bases at V and 0 bases at J, with 8 bases in the middle. The CDR3 sequence is 15 residues long. CDR3 coding DNA: TGTGCCTGGAGTCGTTCGGGCTCCTATAATTCACCCCTCCACTTT. It translates to CAWSRSGSYNSPLHF. Looking up the rest from reference TRBV30 and TRBJ1-6 gives the full variable domain: SQTIHQWPATLVQPVGSPLSLECTVEGTSNPNLYWYRQAAGRGLQLLFYSVGIGQISSEVPQNLSASRPQDRQFILSSKKLLLSDSGFYLCAWSRSGSYNSPLHFGNGTRLTVT.

The rearrangement links TRBV13 to TRBJ2-1; TRBD2 might be the D (6 bases). Trimming cost V 5 bases and J 2 bases, with 22 bases left between them. This CDR3 comprises 18 residues. In germline, CDR1 is PRHDT, CDR2 FYEKMQ (reference sequence). The CDR3 DNA reads TGTGCCAGCAGCACCCAACTGACTAGTGGGGGACCCTACAATGAGCAGTTCTTC. Residues: CASSTQLTSGGPYNEQFF.

This chain uses TRBV25-1 with TRBJ1-4, with D tentatively TRBD1 (5 bases). The germline CDR1 and CDR2 sequences are MGHDK and SYGVNS. CDR3 length equals 15 residues. Trimming took 6 bases from V and 8 from J, leaving 19 bases between them. CDR3 residues: CASSAYWGVEEKLFF. The CDR3, as DNA: TGTGCCAGCAGCGCCTATTGGGGGGTGGAGGAAAAACTGTTTTTT.

The V and J genes are TRBV4-1 and TRBJ1-4; 7 bases match TRBD1. This CDR3 has 15 residues. Germline CDR1 and CDR2: MGHRA and YSYEKL. With 0 bases clipped from V and 7 bases from J, the junction kept 5 bases outside the gene matches. The CDR3 is CASSQDAGGGEKLFF. The CDR3 DNA is TGCGCCAGCAGCCAAGACGCAGGGGGTGGTGAAAAACTGTTTTTT.

The chain recombines TRBV6-1 with TRBJ2-7; 8 nucleotides match TRBD1. The germline CDR1 and CDR2 sequences are MNHNS and SASEGT. The V gene end was trimmed by 2 bases and the J gene end by 2 bases; junction bases not matched to a gene: 8. The CDR3 has 16 residues. The CDR3 DNA follows: TGTGCCAGCAGTGAAAACCAGGGGGCTGGGACCTACGAGCAGTACTTC. It yields the protein CASSENQGAGTYEQYF.